This TCR beta chain appears in the sequencing data of a study of identical twins. Study findings and constraints: Twins shared out-of-frame alpha sequences with excess low generation probability.

With 7 bases removed from V and 9 bases from J, the gap between germline ends came to 12 bases. This CDR3 comprises 11 residues. This clonotype showed up just a few times. Its antigen is as yet unknown. TCRdb ran MiXCR on the 5' RACE reads and lists one entry per CDR3 protein. The sample lists about 300,000 distinct CDR3 sequences; more than 9% were seen once. The same specimen was also included in a second study, on yellow fever vaccine responses in identical twins.

The V gene is TRBV12-3 or TRBV12-4, the J gene TRBJ1-2; possibly TRBD1 for D (6 bases). Sequencing used CD8+ T cells sorted from blood. The origin of this receptor is a woman aged 18-29 years in good health. For the CDR3, the DNA is TGTGCCAGCAAAGGGGGGGAGAGCTACACCTTC. It encodes CASKGGESYTF.